The sequence of this TCR beta chain was determined in a study of graft-versus-host responses after intestinal transplantation. Study-wide context: Isolated intestinal, liver-intestinal, or multivisceral transplants were what recipients had. After anti-thymocyte globulin induction, recipients took tacrolimus and steroids for about 3 years.

About this clone itself: The antigen remains unidentified.

Germline-derived CDR1 and CDR2 are SGHVS and FNYEAQ. V was pared by 5 bases and J by 3 bases, with 11 bases between. This CDR3 contains 13 residues. The data were produced by immunoSEQ multiplex PCR, yet TCRdb's version contains in-frame clones alone and is incomplete. Of 65,000 to 100,000 clones in the sample, approximately 90% are singletons; the top ten hold roughly 0.4%. Study-wide results and caveats: Recipient marrow contained GvH clones, some of which appeared first in ileum or blood.

The specimen comprised unstimulated CD8+ T cells sorted from spleen or lymph node cells, sampled before transplant. This receptor was obtained from a human donor who was the organ donor for an intestinal transplant. V usage is TRBV7-6 and J usage is TRBJ2-7; possibly TRBD1 for D (6 bases). CDR3 region: CASSVQQGYEQYF. Written as DNA, the CDR3 is TGTGCCAGCAGCGTTCAACAGGGCTACGAGCAGTACTTC.